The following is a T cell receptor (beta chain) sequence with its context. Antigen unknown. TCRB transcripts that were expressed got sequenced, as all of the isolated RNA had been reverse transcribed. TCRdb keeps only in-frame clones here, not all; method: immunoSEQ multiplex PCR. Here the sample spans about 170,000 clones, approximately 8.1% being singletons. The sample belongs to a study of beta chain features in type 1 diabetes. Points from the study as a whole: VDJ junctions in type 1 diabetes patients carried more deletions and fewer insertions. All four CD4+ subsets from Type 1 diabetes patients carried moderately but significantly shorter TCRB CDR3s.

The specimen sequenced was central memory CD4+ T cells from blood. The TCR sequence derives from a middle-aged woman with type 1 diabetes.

CDR3 in amino acids: CASSLDSNNEKLFF. CDR3 in DNA: TGTGCCAGCAGCCTCGACAGTAACAATGAAAAACTGTTTTTT. The chain employs TRBV7-2 and TRBJ1-4, with D perhaps TRBD1 (5 bases). V shed 5 bases and J shed 5 bases, with 12 bases lying between them. Germline CDR1 reads SGHTA; CDR2 reads FQGNSA. This CDR3 comprises 14 residues.